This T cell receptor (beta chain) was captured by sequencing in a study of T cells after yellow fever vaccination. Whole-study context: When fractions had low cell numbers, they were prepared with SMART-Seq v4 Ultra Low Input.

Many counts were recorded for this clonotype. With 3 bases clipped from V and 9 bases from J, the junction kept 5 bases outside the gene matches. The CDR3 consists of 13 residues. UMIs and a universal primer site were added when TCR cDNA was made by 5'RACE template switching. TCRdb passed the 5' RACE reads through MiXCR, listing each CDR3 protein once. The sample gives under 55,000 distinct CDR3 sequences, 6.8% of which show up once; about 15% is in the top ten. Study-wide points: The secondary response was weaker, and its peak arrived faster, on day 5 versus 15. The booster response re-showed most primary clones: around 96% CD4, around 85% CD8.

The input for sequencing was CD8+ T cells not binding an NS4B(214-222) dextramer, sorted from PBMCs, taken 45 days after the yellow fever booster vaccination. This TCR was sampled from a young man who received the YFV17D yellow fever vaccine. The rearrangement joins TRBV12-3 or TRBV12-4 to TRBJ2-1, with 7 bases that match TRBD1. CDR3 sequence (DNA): TGTGCCAGCAGTTTGACAGGGTGGAGTGAGCAGTTCTTC. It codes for CASSLTGWSEQFF.